This TCR beta chain originates from a study of identical twins. Study results and limitations: Twins' excess sharing was less marked for out-of-frame beta sequences.

The germline gives CDR1 SQVTM, CDR2 ANQGSEA. Trimming cost V 7 bases and J 2 bases, with 16 bases left between them. This CDR3 has 14 amino acids. This clonotype showed up many times. What it recognizes is unknown. TCRdb re-called the 5' RACE reads through MiXCR, storing one row per CDR3 protein. The top ten clones hold over 4% of a sample with fewer than 900,000 distinct CDR3 sequences, 21% of them seen once. In addition, the sample was reused for a study of T cells expressing NK-cell markers. Turning to that study: An anti-gamma-delta TCR antibody was added in several experiments. It restricted sorting to alpha-beta TCR-expressing T cells.

The chain couples TRBV29-1 to TRBJ2-3, with D perhaps given as TRBD1 or TRBD2 (5 bases each). The TCR sequence derives from a woman between 18 and 29 years old in good health. The sample consisted of PBMCs. CDR3 bases: TGCAGCGGTGACTCGGGGCTTAACACAGATACGCAGTATTTT. Amino acid sequence: CSGDSGLNTDTQYF.